What follows are 24 T cell receptor beta chains derived from one specimen sequenced in a study of cytomegalovirus exposure and HLA in healthy donors. This PCR relied on a set of 60 Vbeta primers and 13 Jbeta primers. The repertoire was sequenced with immunoSEQ multiplex PCR; TCRdb's copy has only in-frame clones and lacks some. The sample has 150,000 to 200,000 clones, around 81% seen once; the top ten hold around 1.9%. Source material: PBMCs. These receptors were obtained from a young man in good health and CMV-seronegative.

J is TRBJ2-2 and V is TRBV12-5, with D possibly being TRBD1 (6 bases). Trimming removed 2 bases at V and 4 bases at J, with 14 bases between. CDR3 length: 16 amino acids. Germline V gene data show CDR1 as LGHNT and CDR2 as FRNRAP. CDR3 DNA: TGTGCTAGTGGTTTGTTTTTACAGGGTGGCACCGGGGAGCTGTTTTTT. Translation: CASGLFLQGGTGELFF. Full variable domain (outside the CDR3, taken from reference TRBV12-5 and TRBJ2-2): DARVTQTPRHKVTEMGQEVTMRCQPILGHNTVFWYRQTMMQGLELLAYFRNRAPLDDSGMPKDRFSAEMPDATLATLKIQPSEPRDSAVYFCASGLFLQGGTGELFFGEGSRLTVL.

CDR3 region: CSAHKEGTQYF. The CDR3 DNA reads TGCAGTGCGCACAAAGAGGGTACGCAGTATTTT. The chain has TRBV20-1 and TRBJ2-3; D is perhaps TRBD2 (5 bases). The ends were cut back, 6 bases at V and 8 bases at J, with 12 bases in the middle. The CDR3 is 11 residues long. Germline lookup yields CDR1 DFQATT and CDR2 SNEGSKA (reference sequence).

The J gene is TRBJ2-7, the V gene TRBV5-8; D perhaps matches TRBD2 (5 bases). The germline V gene has CDR1 SGHTS and CDR2 YDEGEE. Trimming removed 4 bases from V and 0 bases from J, with 14 bases in between. The CDR3 length is 15 residues. CDR3 amino acids: CASSPTSSLSYEQYF. The DNA for the CDR3 is TGTGCCAGCAGCCCTACTAGTTCCCTCTCCTACGAGCAGTACTTC. Combining the CDR3 with reference TRBV5-8 and TRBJ2-7 gives the whole variable domain EAGVTQSPTHLIKTRGQQATLRCSPISGHTSVYWYQQALGLGLQFLLWYDEGEERNRGNFPPRFSGRQFPNYSSELNVNALELEDSALYLCASSPTSSLSYEQYFGPGTRLTVT.

The rearrangement joins TRBV28 to TRBJ1-4; D call uncertain. In germline, CDR1 is MDHEN, CDR2 SYDVKM. CDR3 size: 15 residues. V was trimmed by 11 bases and J by 4 bases, leaving 20 bases between them. This CDR3 is CAAGSRGFGNEKLFF. For the CDR3, the DNA is TGTGCCGCGGGGTCCAGAGGATTCGGTAATGAAAAACTGTTTTTT.

The rearrangement uses TRBV19 and TRBJ2-4; 7 positions match TRBD1. This CDR3 contains 14 residues. Per the germline V gene, CDR1 is LNHDA and CDR2 is SQIVND (reference sequence). V gave up 6 bases and J gave up 0 bases; unmatched junction bases: 2. The CDR3 region is CASRSGGAKNIQYF. DNA for the CDR3: TGTGCCAGTAGATCAGGGGGAGCCAAAAACATTCAGTACTTC.

The CDR3 DNA follows: TGTGCCAGCAGCCAAGATGGACGGGGTGAGCAGTTCTTC. It specifies CASSQDGRGEQFF. The chain joins TRBV4-2 to TRBJ2-1, with D perhaps TRBD2 (5 bases). V was clipped by 0 bases and J by 9 bases, with 9 bases between them. CDR3 length: 13 residues. Germline CDR1 reads LGHNA; CDR2 reads YNFKEQ.

This clone came up a few times. This sequence joins TRBV10-3 and TRBJ2-2, with TRBD2 as a possible D gene (6 bases). CDR1 is ENHRY and CDR2 is SYGVKD in the germline V gene. Trimming took 0 bases from V and 6 from J, leaving 8 bases between them. The CDR3 is made up of 14 amino acids. The CDR3 sequence is CAISESGGPGELFF. CDR3 DNA: TGTGCCATCAGTGAGTCCGGGGGTCCCGGGGAGCTGTTTTTT.

This clone showed up just a few times. The CDR3 coding sequence is TGTGCCAGCAGCTCATTAGACAGGCGCCAAGAGACCCAGTACTTC. Translation: CASSSLDRRQETQYF. V usage is TRBV5-6 and J usage is TRBJ2-5; possibly TRBD1 for D (6 bases). Germline CDR1 and CDR2: SGHDT and YYEEEE. The CDR3 extends over 15 amino acids. The germline V and J ends were trimmed by 3 bases and 1 base, with 13 bases remaining between them.

In DNA form, the CDR3 reads TGTGCCAGCAGTTACTTAAAAACCGGGACAGGGGGCGCGGGGGAGACCCAGTACTTC. Translated, it gives CASSYLKTGTGGAGETQYF. The rearrangement uses TRBV6-7 and TRBJ2-5, with TRBD1 matching over 12 bases. TRBV6-7 is an ORF, and what it does is uncertain. Losses at the gene ends were 1 base for V and 5 bases for J; bases not matched to a gene: 14. The CDR3 extends over 19 amino acids.

The chain couples TRBV5-4 to TRBJ2-7; TRBD2 agrees at 10 bases. The V gene's germline CDR1 is SGHNT and CDR2 YYREEE (reference sequence). The CDR3 spans 15 residues. The V and J ends lost 0 bases and 4 bases, in that order; junction bases with no gene match: 4. CDR3 coding DNA: TGTGCCAGCAGCTTGGGGTTAGCGGGAGGATACGAGCAGTACTTC. This encodes CASSLGLAGGYEQYF. The complete variable domain, with remaining parts taken from reference TRBV5-4 and TRBJ2-7, reads ETGVTQSPTHLIKTRGQQVTLRCSSQSGHNTVSWYQQALGQGPQFIFQYYREEENGRGNFPPRFSGLQFPNYSSELNVNALELDDSALYLCASSLGLAGGYEQYFGPGTRLTVT.

The rearrangement uses TRBV27 and TRBJ1-2; 7 nucleotides align to TRBD1. CDR1 is MNHEY and CDR2 is SMNVEV in the germline V gene (reference sequence). Germline trimming cut 7 bases from V and 2 bases from J; bases unmatched to any gene: 13. This CDR3 has 16 amino acids. CDR3 nucleotides: TGTGCCAGCACCAGTTGGCGGGACAGACCGAACTATGGCTACACCTTC. It yields the protein CASTSWRDRPNYGYTF.

The chain employs TRBV30 and TRBJ2-7, with D tentatively TRBD2 (5 bases). The CDR3 covers 14 residues. CDR1 and CDR2 from the germline V gene are GTSNPN and SVGIG (reference sequence). Deletions cut 4 bases from V and 3 bases from J, with 16 bases between. As DNA, the CDR3 is TGTGCCTGGACAGGACTGAAACCACACTACGAGCAGTACTTC. Its translation: CAWTGLKPHYEQYF.

This chain links TRBV7-9 with TRBJ2-7; D is unclear. Germline V gene sequence: CDR1 SEHNR, CDR2 FQNEAQ (reference sequence). The CDR3 is 11 residues long. V lost 6 bases to trimming and J lost 0 bases, with 3 bases between them. This CDR3 is CASSNSYEQYF. The CDR3 DNA sequence: TGTGCCAGCAGTAACTCCTACGAGCAGTACTTC.

To note about this clone: One junction end disagrees with the germline gene, perhaps due to a read error. The chain couples TRBV28 to TRBJ2-7, with TRBD2 matching over 7 bases. Germline CDR1 MDHEN, CDR2 SYDVKM. The CDR3 contains 14 residues. The CDR3 sequence is CANSFWREYYEQYF. The CDR3 coding sequence is TGTGCCAACAGTTTCTGGCGGGAGTACTACGAGCAGTACTTC. Full variable domain (remainder filled in from reference TRBV28 and TRBJ2-7): DVKVTQSSRYLVKRTGEKVFLECVQDMDHENMFWYRQDPGLGLRLIYFSYDVKMKEKGDIPEGYSVSREKKERFSLILESASTNQTSMYLCANSFWREYYEQYFGPGTRLTVT.

The chain joins TRBV7-9 to TRBJ1-2; D gene uncertain. The CDR3 spans 14 residues. CDR1 SEHNR and CDR2 FQNEAQ come from the germline V gene (reference sequence). V dropped 3 bases and J dropped 7 bases, with 15 bases sitting between them. The CDR3 spells CASSLVFGRGGYTF. Written as DNA, the CDR3 is TGTGCCAGCAGCTTGGTGTTCGGGCGGGGTGGCTACACCTTC.

The chain has TRBV9 and TRBJ1-4; a possible D gene is TRBD1 (5 bases). Germline V CDR1 and CDR2: SGDLS, YYNGEE. CDR3 length: 14 amino acids. V was shortened by 4 bases and J by 5 bases, with 12 bases between the two germline ends. CDR3 sequence (DNA): TGTGCCAGCAGCAAGACAGATTGGAATGAAAAACTGTTTTTT. Its protein product is CASSKTDWNEKLFF.

This chain links TRBV10-3 with TRBJ2-7; 11 positions match TRBD2. J gave up 5 bases and V 4 bases, and 4 bases lay outside the gene matches. This CDR3 is built from 14 residues. The germline CDR1 and CDR2 sequences are ENHRY and SYGVKD. The CDR3 sequence: CAISGTSGSHEQYF. In DNA, the CDR3 is TGTGCCATCAGTGGTACTAGCGGGAGTCACGAGCAGTACTTC.

In this sample, this clone turned up once. The chain recombines TRBV7-8 with TRBJ2-7, with 7 positions matching TRBD2. Germline-derived CDR1 and CDR2 are SGHVS and FQNEAQ. The CDR3 loop spans 14 amino acids. V lost 8 bases, J lost 0 bases, and 7 bases stayed unmatched. The CDR3, as DNA: TGTGCCAGCGTACCGAAGCGGGACTCCTACGAGCAGTACTTC. Translating it yields CASVPKRDSYEQYF.

This chain uses TRBV5-1 with TRBJ2-3, with a possible D match to TRBD1 (6 bases). The germline V gene has CDR1 SGHRS and CDR2 YFSETQ. Trimming left V 7 bases short and J 0 bases short, with 15 bases between. CDR3 size: 15 residues. CDR3 residues: CASSPFQGSTDTQYF. The CDR3 coding sequence is TGCGCCAGCTCCCCTTTTCAGGGGAGCACAGATACGCAGTATTTT.

This clone was seen a few times. The chain combines TRBV5-1 with TRBJ1-4, with 10 bases lining up with TRBD1. Germline V gene lookup returns CDR1 SGHRS and CDR2 YFSETQ. This CDR3 has 14 residues. J gave up 8 bases and V 4 bases, and 5 bases lay outside the gene matches. Here the CDR3 reads CASSIGQGVEKLFF. The CDR3, as DNA: TGCGCCAGCAGCATCGGACAGGGGGTCGAAAAACTGTTTTTT. The whole variable domain, remainder taken from reference TRBV5-1 and TRBJ1-4, is KAGVTQTPRYLIKTRGQQVTLSCSPISGHRSVSWYQQTPGQGLQFLFEYFSETQRNKGNFPGRFSGRQFSNSRSEMNVSTLELGDSALYLCASSIGQGVEKLFFGSGTQLSVL.

The chain uses TRBV11-2 and TRBJ2-7; D is perhaps TRBD2 (5 bases). Trimming shortened V by 1 base and J by 2 bases, and 12 bases separated the two germline ends. The germline gives CDR1 SGHAT, CDR2 FQNNGV. The CDR3 runs to 15 residues. CDR3 amino acids: CASSLVPRVTYEQYF. DNA of the CDR3: TGTGCCAGCAGCTTAGTTCCGCGGGTGACCTACGAGCAGTACTTC.

The rearrangement links TRBV28 to TRBJ2-7, with TRBD1 identical over 9 bases. The CDR3 is 15 amino acids. Trimming at V came to 5 bases and at J to 6 bases, leaving 11 bases not matched to a gene. Germline loops: CDR1 MDHEN, CDR2 SYDVKM. DNA for the CDR3: TGTGCCAGCAGTCGCCCGGGACAGGGTGCTGCCGAGCAGTACTTC. Translation: CASSRPGQGAAEQYF.

This chain connects TRBV4-1 to TRBJ2-3; TRBD1 might be the D (6 bases). The CDR3 consists of 17 residues. V lost 3 bases and J lost 0, with 16 bases in between. The germline V gene has CDR1 MGHRA and CDR2 YSYEKL. CDR3 coding DNA: TGCGCCAGCAGCCATGAACCTAAGACAGGAAGCACAGATACGCAGTATTTT. It is translated as CASSHEPKTGSTDTQYF.

CDR3 amino acids: CASSLGLEAGWGEAASYEQYF. The DNA for the CDR3 is TGTGCCAGCAGTTTAGGTCTTGAAGCCGGGTGGGGAGAAGCGGCCTCCTACGAGCAGTACTTC. V gene TRBV27 combines with J gene TRBJ2-7, with D perhaps TRBD2 (5 bases). Germline CDR1 and CDR2: MNHEY and SMNVEV (reference sequence). Trimming removed 2 bases from V and 0 bases from J, with 29 bases in between. This CDR3 has 21 residues.